The 25 T cell receptor beta chains below were found in one sample sequenced in a study of tumor-infiltrating lymphocytes in primary liver carcinoma. Co-extraction of RNA and DNA was performed on about 18-30 mg of unsorted bulk tissue. The template, around 520 ng total RNA, yielded TCR beta cDNA made with a constant-region primer. Three rounds of nested multiplex PCR with slightly modified ARM-PCR produced TCR beta libraries. Use of TRBV1-TRBV30 forward primers with a C-beta reverse primer characterized the first two PCR rounds, which lasted about 9 cycles each. TCRdb re-called the multiplex PCR reads with MiXCR, one entry per CDR3 protein. Of 95,000 to 100,000 distinct CDR3 sequences listed, 55% to 80% are singletons. The sequenced material came from liver tumor tissue from sampling region 2. As to subset: tumor region T2, inferior pole. Source of these receptors: a woman aged 60-70 years with primary liver carcinoma and hepatitis B virus infection.

About this clonotype: At one end, the junction sequence differs from germline, possibly due to a read error. The CDR3 protein is CASTLQQVGYGYIF. CDR3 bases: TGTGCCAGCACCCTGCAACAGGTTGGCTATGGCTACATCTTC. V usage is TRBV9 and J usage is TRBJ1-2; TRBD1 might be the D (5 bases). Germline V gene lookup returns CDR1 SGDLS and CDR2 YYNGEE. The CDR3 extends over 14 amino acids.

The gene calls are TRBV28 and TRBJ2-7; D remains ambiguous. Germline values: CDR1 MDHEN, CDR2 SYDVKM. The CDR3 spans 12 residues. The V end lost 5 bases, the J end lost 6 bases, and 11 bases lay between the germline ends. The CDR3 DNA follows: TGTGCCAGCAGTGAGAGCTTGTGCGAGCAGTACTTC. Amino acid sequence: CASSESLCEQYF.

With regard to this clonotype: Relative to the germline gene, one junction end is altered; a read error may explain this. This chain links TRBV6-5 with TRBJ1-6; 7 bases are shared with TRBD1. CDR3 size: 16 residues. Looked up from germline, CDR1 is MNHEY and CDR2 is SVGAGI. The DNA of the CDR3 is TGTGCCAGCAGTCTACAGGGGTTGGACTATAATTCACCCCTTCATTTT. Translated: CASSLQGLDYNSPLHF.

The V call is TRBV5-1, the J call TRBJ1-5; no definite D call. V was pared by 0 bases and J by 6 bases, with 10 bases between. This CDR3 has 14 residues. Germline-derived CDR1 and CDR2 are SGHRS and YFSETQ. The CDR3 is CASSLEGLGQPQHF. CDR3 sequence (DNA): TGCGCCAGCAGCTTGGAAGGGCTTGGTCAGCCCCAGCATTTT.

With respect to this clonotype: A read error may explain this, as a much larger clone is one base away. This chain joins TRBV7-3 and TRBJ2-1; a weak D match, TRBD2 (5 bases). CDR3 length: 17 residues. Germline values: CDR1 SGHTA, CDR2 FQGTGA. CDR3 bases: TGTGACAGCAGCTTAAAGTCTGGTCTAGCTTCGAGCAATGAGCAGTTCTTC. Translation: CDSSLKSGLASSNEQFF.

The rearrangement joins TRBV6-5 to TRBJ1-2, with 7 nucleotides matching TRBD1. The CDR3 length is 15 residues. The ends lost 7 bases at V and 4 bases at J; junction bases unmatched: 12. Germline V gene lookup returns CDR1 MNHEY and CDR2 SVGAGI. The CDR3 coding sequence is TGTGCCAGCACCAGAGGGGGCCCACCGTGCTATGGCTACACCTTC. Translated, it gives CASTRGGPPCYGYTF.

This clonotype occurred many times. V usage is TRBV6-1 and J usage is TRBJ1-2; D unclear. V lost 11 bases to trimming and J lost 2 bases, with 15 bases between them. The CDR3 has 13 residues. Germline CDR1 and CDR2: MNHNS and SASEGT. Here the CDR3 reads CASTAGHNYGYTF. The CDR3 nucleotides are TGTGCCTCGACGGCGGGCCACAACTATGGCTACACCTTC.

This clonotype was found once. Compared with germline, one end of the junction differs, possibly owing to a read error. The chain is built from TRBV6-1 and TRBJ2-7, with D perhaps given as TRBD1 or TRBD2 (5 bases each). The germline V gene encodes CDR1 MNHNS and CDR2 SASEGT. This CDR3 has 15 amino acids. CDR3 sequence: CVSSIGDRRAHEQYF. The CDR3 region has the DNA TGTGTCAGCAGTATAGGGGACCGTCGGGCCCACGAGCAGTACTTT.

This clonotype was picked up a small number of times. A much larger clone lies one base from this, so it may be a read error. Here the CDR3 omits its conserved ending phenylalanine or tryptophan, so a read error is the likely source. This chain joins TRBV6-1 and TRBJ2-1, with TRBD2 matching over 11 bases. The CDR3 extends over 14 amino acids. Germline-derived CDR1 and CDR2 are MNHNS and SASEGT. J lost 9 bases, V lost 6 bases, and 7 bases had no gene match. CDR3 sequence: CASRIAGGPSEQFL. CDR3 sequence (DNA): TGTGCCAGCAGAATAGCGGGAGGGCCGAGTGAGCAGTTCCTC.

The sample holds many counts of this clonotype. J is TRBJ2-3 and V is TRBV7-8; the match to TRBD1 covers 8 bases. This CDR3 has 14 residues. With 5 bases clipped from V and 6 bases from J, the junction kept 7 bases outside the gene matches. Per the germline V gene, CDR1 is SGHVS and CDR2 is FQNEAQ. This CDR3 is CASSLTGAGDTQYF. CDR3 coding DNA: TGTGCCAGCAGCCTGACAGGGGCAGGGGATACGCAGTATTTT.

By share, this clonotype counts as medium-sized. The rearrangement uses TRBV11-2 and TRBJ2-1, with D tentatively TRBD2 (5 bases). Per the germline V gene, CDR1 is SGHAT and CDR2 is FQNNGV. This CDR3 contains 15 residues. V gave up 3 bases and J gave up 4 bases, with 13 bases separating them. CDR3 loop: CASSFESGDYNEQFF. CDR3 nucleotides: TGTGCCAGCAGCTTTGAGAGCGGAGATTACAATGAGCAGTTCTTC.

Regarding this clonotype: At one boundary the junction diverges from the germline segment, which might be a read error. The rearrangement joins TRBV11-2 to TRBJ1-6; no clear D. CDR3 length equals 15 residues. Germline CDR1 is SGHAT and CDR2 is FQNNGV. The chain's CDR3 is CASSLDWIRESPLHF. CDR3 in DNA: TGTGCCAGTAGCTTAGATTGGATAAGGGAGTCACCCCTCCACTTT.

This clonotype came up a few times. A much larger clone sits a single nucleotide away, making a read error possible. V is TRBV5-4 and J is TRBJ2-3; D is unresolved. With 4 bases removed from V and 3 bases from J, the gap between germline ends came to 9 bases. The CDR3 is made up of 13 amino acids. The germline CDR1 and CDR2 sequences are SGHNT and YYREEE (reference sequence). CDR3 sequence: CASSLLVTDTQYF. CDR3 coding DNA: TGTGCCAGCAGCCTTTTAGTAACAGATACGCAGTATTTT. The full variable domain, its missing parts supplied by reference TRBV5-4 and TRBJ2-3, is ETGVTQSPTHLIKTRGQQVTLRCSSQSGHNTVSWYQQALGQGPQFIFQYYREEENGRGNFPPRFSGLQFPNYSSELNVNALELDDSALYLCASSLLVTDTQYFGPGTRLTVL.

This clonotype was recorded at least ten times. The genes are TRBV6-5 and TRBJ2-7, with D tentatively TRBD2 (6 bases). V was trimmed by 7 bases and J by 6 bases, leaving 19 bases between them. The CDR3 is 14 residues long. CDR1 is MNHEY, CDR2 SVGAGI, per germline. This CDR3 reads CASTQDGGFGEQYF. In nucleotides, the CDR3 is TGTGCCAGCACCCAAGACGGGGGTTTCGGCGAGCAGTACTTC.

As for this clonotype: An end of the junction differs from the germline gene, which may be a read error. The V call is TRBV7-9, the J call TRBJ2-1; TRBD2 might be the D (5 bases). The CDR3 loop spans 16 amino acids. Looked up from germline, CDR1 is SEHNR and CDR2 is FQNEAQ (reference sequence). The CDR3 region has the DNA TGTGCCAGCTCCGGGTTGAGTCTAGTCCCCTACAATGAGCGGTCCTTC. This gives the protein CASSGLSLVPYNERSF.

Worth noting for this clonotype: Germline and junction disagree at one end, which may indicate a read error. The chain links TRBV4-1 to TRBJ2-2, with D tentatively TRBD2 (5 bases). The germline V gene encodes CDR1 MGHRA and CDR2 YSYEKL. The CDR3 runs 16 residues. The CDR3 here is CASSQEGIADTGEMFF. CDR3 sequence (DNA): TGCGCCAGCAGCCAAGAGGGCATAGCAGACACCGGGGAGATGTTTTTT.

This clonotype was recorded at least ten times. The rearrangement links TRBV28 to TRBJ2-4, with D possibly being TRBD1 (6 bases). The V gene's germline CDR1 is MDHEN and CDR2 SYDVKM. Trimming removed 5 bases at V and 1 base at J, with 12 bases between. CDR3 length: 15 amino acids. The DNA of the CDR3 is TGTGCCAGCAGTGTCCAGGGGTCGGCCAAAAACATTCAGTACTTC. This gives the protein CASSVQGSAKNIQYF.

Only one count was recorded for this clonotype. This sequence may be a read error, since a much larger clone differs from it by one base. This chain uses TRBV29-1 with TRBJ2-7; weak D call: TRBD2 (5 bases). The CDR3 totals 11 residues. Germline CDR1 SQVTM, CDR2 ANQGSEA. Trimming cost V 7 bases and J 5 bases, with 12 bases left between them. As DNA, the CDR3 is TGCAGCGCCACTAGAACAGACGAGCAGTACTTC. This codes for CSATRTDEQYF.

About this clonotype: A junction end diverges from the germline sequence, so it may reflect a read error. Here the CDR3 DNA reads TGCGCCAGCAGCCAAGGGTATTCGGGACCCACCTACGAGCAGCAATTC. Amino acid sequence: CASSQGYSGPTYEQQF. J is TRBJ2-7 and V is TRBV4-1; D tentatively fits TRBD1 or TRBD2 (5 bases each). In germline, CDR1 is MGHRA, CDR2 YSYEKL. The CDR3 runs 16 residues.

This clonotype came up a few times. An end of the junction differs from the germline gene, which may be a read error. The V call is TRBV18, the J call TRBJ2-7, with a tentative D call TRBD2 (5 bases). CDR1 and CDR2 from the germline V gene are KGHSH and LQKENI. The CDR3 is 12 amino acids. DNA of the CDR3: TGTGCTAGCTCACCGGCGGGCTACGAGCAGTACTTC. It encodes CASSPAGYEQYF.

A remark on this clonotype: Germline and junction disagree at one end, which may indicate a read error. CDR3 DNA sequence: TGTGTCAGCAGCTTAGGGACATGGGGCTCCCTCGAACAGTACTTC. Its protein product is CVSSLGTWGSLEQYF. This chain joins TRBV11-3 and TRBJ2-7; TRBD1 is a possible D gene (6 bases). Germline values: CDR1 SGHNT, CDR2 YENEEA. The length of the CDR3 is 15 residues.

Details on this clonotype: A junction end diverges from the germline sequence, so it may reflect a read error. CDR3: CASSLDGPYVKQYF. The CDR3 nucleotides read TGTGCCAGCAGCTTAGATGGACCCTATGTCAAGCAGTATTTC. This chain joins TRBV11-2 and TRBJ2-7, with D hard to call. The CDR3 spans 14 residues. Germline CDR1 is SGHAT and CDR2 is FQNNGV.

Comments on this clonotype: Mismatch with germline at one junction end may stem from a read error. CDR3 region: CASSLKTSEFSRDTQYF. The CDR3 DNA is TGTGCCAGCAGCCTAAAGACTAGCGAGTTCAGCAGAGATACGCAGTATTTT. The V and J genes are TRBV11-2 and TRBJ2-3, with 8 bases that match TRBD2. The germline CDR1 and CDR2 sequences are SGHAT and FQNNGV. The CDR3 has 17 amino acids. Full variable domain (missing parts from reference TRBV11-2 and TRBJ2-3): EAGVAQSPRYKIIEKRQSVAFWCNPISGHATLYWYQQILGQGPKLLIQFQNNGVVDDSQLPKDRFSAERLKGVDSTLKIQPAKLEDSAVYLCASSLKTSEFSRDTQYFGPGTRLTVL.

To note about this clonotype: The missing conserved phenylalanine or tryptophan at the end of this CDR3 makes a read error likely. V is TRBV28 and J is TRBJ1-6; 7 nucleotides agree with TRBD1. CDR1 and CDR2 from the germline V gene are MDHEN and SYDVKM. The CDR3 runs 15 residues. DNA for the CDR3: TGTGACAGCAGTCTGCCGGGACAGTCTAATTCACCCCTCCACCTT. Amino acids: CDSSLPGQSNSPLHL.

This clonotype was detected ten times or more. This chain links TRBV29-1 with TRBJ2-3; possibly TRBD1 or TRBD2 for D (5 bases each). There are 12 residues in the CDR3. Germline V gene sequence: CDR1 SQVTM, CDR2 ANQGSEA. V gave up 6 bases and J gave up 0 bases, with 7 bases separating them. The CDR3 region is CSVGDSTDTQYF. The CDR3 DNA reads TGCAGCGTGGGGGACAGCACAGATACGCAGTATTTT.